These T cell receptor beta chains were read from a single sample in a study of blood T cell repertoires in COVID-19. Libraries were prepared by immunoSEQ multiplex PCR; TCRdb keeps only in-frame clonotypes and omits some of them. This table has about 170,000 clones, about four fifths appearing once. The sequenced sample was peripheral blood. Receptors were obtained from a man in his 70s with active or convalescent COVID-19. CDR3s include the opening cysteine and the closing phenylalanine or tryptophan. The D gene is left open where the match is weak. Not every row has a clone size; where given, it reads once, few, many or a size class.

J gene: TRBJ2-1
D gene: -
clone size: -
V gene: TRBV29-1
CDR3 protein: CSVVSGSYSYNEQFF
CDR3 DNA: TGCAGCGTCGTTTCCGGGAGCTACTCCTACAATGAGCAGTTCTTC

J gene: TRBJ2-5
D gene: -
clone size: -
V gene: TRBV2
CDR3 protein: CASTGLTDQETQYF
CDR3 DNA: TGTGCCAGCACGGGTTTGACAGACCAAGAGACCCAGTACTTC

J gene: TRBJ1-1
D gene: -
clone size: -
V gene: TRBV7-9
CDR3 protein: CASSLNPGGLTEAFF
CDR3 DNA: TGTGCCAGCAGCCTAAACCCGGGGGGCCTCACTGAAGCTTTCTTT

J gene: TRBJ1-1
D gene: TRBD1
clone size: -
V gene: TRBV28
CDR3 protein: CASSWERQGRSEAFF
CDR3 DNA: TGTGCCAGCAGTTGGGAAAGACAGGGGCGTAGTGAAGCTTTCTTT

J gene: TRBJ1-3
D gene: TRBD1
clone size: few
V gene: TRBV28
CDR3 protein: CASSLITGGADTIYF
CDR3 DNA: TGTGCCAGCAGTTTAATAACAGGGGGCGCCGACACCATATATTTT

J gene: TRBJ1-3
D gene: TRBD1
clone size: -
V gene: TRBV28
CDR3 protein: CATRRDRLASGNTIYF
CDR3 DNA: TGTGCCACACGCCGGGACAGGTTGGCCTCTGGAAACACCATATATTTT

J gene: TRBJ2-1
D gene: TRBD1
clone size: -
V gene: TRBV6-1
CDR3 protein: CASSGQTGESYNEQFF
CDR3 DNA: TGTGCCAGCAGTGGTCAGACAGGGGAATCCTACAATGAGCAGTTCTTC

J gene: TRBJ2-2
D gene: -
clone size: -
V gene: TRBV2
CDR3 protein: CASNGLNTGELFF
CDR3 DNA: TGTGCCAGCAATGGACTCAACACCGGGGAGCTGTTTTTT

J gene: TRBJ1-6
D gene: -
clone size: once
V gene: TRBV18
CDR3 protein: CASSPLEGKSPSPLHF
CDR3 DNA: TGTGCCAGCTCACCACTAGAGGGAAAGAGCCCTTCACCCCTCCACTTT

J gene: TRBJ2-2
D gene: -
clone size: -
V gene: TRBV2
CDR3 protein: CASSETGTGELFF
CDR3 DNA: TGTGCCAGCAGTGAGACGGGAACCGGGGAGCTGTTTTTT

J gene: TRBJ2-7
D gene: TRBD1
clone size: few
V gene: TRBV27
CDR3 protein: CASSPRDRWGEQYF
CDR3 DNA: TGTGCCAGCAGTCCAAGGGACAGATGGGGCGAGCAGTACTTC

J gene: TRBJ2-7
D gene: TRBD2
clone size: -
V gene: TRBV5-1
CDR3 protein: CASSPRTSGSHEQYF
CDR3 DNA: TGCGCCAGCAGCCCCCGGACTAGCGGGAGCCACGAGCAGTACTTC

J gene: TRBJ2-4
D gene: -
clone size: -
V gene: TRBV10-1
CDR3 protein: CASKGEKNIQYF
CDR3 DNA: TGCGCCAGCAAAGGGGAAAAAAACATTCAGTACTTC

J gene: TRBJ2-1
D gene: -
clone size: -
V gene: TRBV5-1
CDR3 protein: CASSYSSSSYNEQFF
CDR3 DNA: TGCGCCAGCAGCTATAGTTCTAGCTCCTACAATGAGCAGTTCTTC

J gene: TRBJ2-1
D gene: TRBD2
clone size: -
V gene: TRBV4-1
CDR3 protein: CASSQEGRRAGALNEQFF
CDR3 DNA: TGCGCCAGCAGCCAAGAGGGCCGGAGAGCGGGAGCTCTGAATGAGCAGTTCTTC

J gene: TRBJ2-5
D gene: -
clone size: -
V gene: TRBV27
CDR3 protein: CASSSRQVETQYF
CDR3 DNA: TGTGCCAGCAGTTCCAGACAGGTTGAGACCCAGTACTTC

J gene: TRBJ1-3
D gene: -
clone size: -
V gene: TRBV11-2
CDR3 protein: CASTGKGGNTIYF
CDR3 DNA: TGTGCCAGCACCGGGAAGGGCGGAAACACCATATATTTT

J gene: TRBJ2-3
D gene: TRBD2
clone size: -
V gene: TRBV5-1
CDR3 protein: CASSNSGRTDTQYF
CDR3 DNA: TGCGCCAGCAGCAATAGCGGGAGGACAGATACGCAGTATTTT

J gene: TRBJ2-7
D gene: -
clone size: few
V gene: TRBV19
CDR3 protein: CASKQGGGYEQYF
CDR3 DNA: TGTGCCAGTAAACAAGGAGGCGGGTACGAGCAGTACTTC

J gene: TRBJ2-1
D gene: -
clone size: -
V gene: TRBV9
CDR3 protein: CASSSRSGGHRDEQFF
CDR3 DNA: TGTGCCAGCAGCTCCCGTTCCGGGGGGCACAGGGATGAGCAGTTCTTC